A single sample gave rise to the 22 T cell receptor beta chains below, sequenced in a study of cytomegalovirus exposure and HLA in healthy donors. The PCR was carried out with 60 Vbeta primers and 13 Jbeta primers. Clones were read by immunoSEQ multiplex PCR, and TCRdb kept only the in-frame ones, dropping some. The sample yields roughly 80,000 clones, 65% to 75% seen once. The sequencing input was PBMCs. The receptor set was obtained from a middle-aged woman in good health and CMV-seropositive.

This chain uses TRBV30 with TRBJ2-7, with D perhaps matching TRBD2 (6 bases). CDR3 length equals 14 residues. Germline CDR1 reads GTSNPN; CDR2 reads SVGIG (reference sequence). The germline V and J ends were trimmed by 4 bases and 2 bases, with 15 bases remaining between them. DNA for the CDR3: TGTGCCTGGACCCTAGGACGGGGGACCTACGAGCAGTACTTC. Translation: CAWTLGRGTYEQYF.

This clone was detected once. This chain uses TRBV7-9 with TRBJ2-7, with D perhaps matching TRBD1 (6 bases). Deletions cut 5 bases from V and 2 bases from J, with 19 bases between. CDR1 is SEHNR and CDR2 is FQNEAQ in the germline V gene (reference sequence). The CDR3 loop spans 16 amino acids. CDR3 residues: CASSPGPQGMTYEQYF. The CDR3 DNA reads as TGTGCCAGCAGCCCTGGCCCACAGGGAATGACCTACGAGCAGTACTTC. The full variable domain, completed using reference TRBV7-9 and TRBJ2-7, is DTGVSQNPRHKITKRGQNVTFRCDPISEHNRLYWYRQTLGQGPEFLTYFQNEAQLEKSRLLSDRFSAERPKGSFSTLEIQRTEQGDSAMYLCASSPGPQGMTYEQYFGPGTRLTVT.

This chain links TRBV4-3 with TRBJ1-6; D not certain. CDR3 length: 15 residues. Germline V gene sequence: CDR1 LGHNA, CDR2 YSLEER. Trimming removed 1 base at V and 0 bases at J, with 4 bases between. The CDR3 nucleotides read TGCGCCAGCAGCCAAGCCAGCTCCTATAATTCACCCCTCCACTTT. Encoded protein: CASSQASSYNSPLHF.

In its sample, this clone was seen a few times. J is TRBJ2-7 and V is TRBV29-1; 7 bases are shared with TRBD1. The V gene's germline CDR1 is SQVTM and CDR2 ANQGSEA. This CDR3 has 13 amino acids. V trimming: 3 bases; J trimming: 3 bases; junction bases outside the gene matches: 5. CDR3 loop: CSVEGQRSYEQYF. The CDR3 coding sequence is TGCAGCGTTGAGGGACAGAGAAGCTACGAGCAGTACTTC.

This clone showed up just a few times. The gene calls are TRBV5-1 and TRBJ1-4; 7 positions match TRBD1. This CDR3 contains 16 residues. The germline V gene encodes CDR1 SGHRS and CDR2 YFSETQ. V shed 0 bases and J 5 bases; nucleotides not matched to a gene: 7. The CDR3 region has the DNA TGCGCCAGCAGCTTGGGTGACAGGGCCTTGAATGAAAAACTGTTTTTT. This gives the protein CASSLGDRALNEKLFF.

The chain links TRBV5-1 to TRBJ2-7; TRBD1 might be the D (6 bases). The germline gives CDR1 SGHRS, CDR2 YFSETQ. V lost 3 bases and J lost 3, with 13 bases in between. The CDR3 runs to 14 residues. The CDR3 bases are TGCGCCAGCAGCTCCGGACAGCTTTACTACGAGCAGTACTTC. Its protein product is CASSSGQLYYEQYF. The full variable domain, in which reference TRBV5-1 and TRBJ2-7 provide the parts outside the CDR3, is KAGVTQTPRYLIKTRGQQVTLSCSPISGHRSVSWYQQTPGQGLQFLFEYFSETQRNKGNFPGRFSGRQFSNSRSEMNVSTLELGDSALYLCASSSGQLYYEQYFGPGTRLTVT.

This clone was recorded once. The rearrangement joins TRBV6-5 to TRBJ2-5, with 8 bases aligning to TRBD2. Germline values: CDR1 MNHEY, CDR2 SVGAGI. This CDR3 region has 14 residues. J was trimmed by 3 bases and V by 5 bases; bases with no gene match: 5. DNA for the CDR3: TGTGCCAGCAGTCCAGAACTAGCGGAAGAGACCCAGTACTTC. This translates into CASSPELAEETQYF.

In this sample, this clone turned up a few times. The rearrangement links TRBV7-6 to TRBJ2-3; weak D call: TRBD2 (6 bases). The V gene's germline CDR1 is SGHVS and CDR2 FNYEAQ. Between the trimmed V and J ends, which lost 7 bases and 5 bases, there was a span of 13 bases. The CDR3 spans 13 residues. The DNA for the CDR3 is TGTGCCAGCACCACGACAGCGGGAGATACGCAGTATTTT. It yields the protein CASTTTAGDTQYF.

The chain combines TRBV27 with TRBJ2-1; TRBD1 aligns across 7 bases. V trimming: 2 bases; J trimming: 4 bases; junction bases outside the gene matches: 2. The CDR3 has 14 residues. Germline V gene sequence: CDR1 MNHEY, CDR2 SMNVEV (reference sequence). The CDR3 DNA sequence: TGTGCCAGCAGTTTAAGGGGACAGTACAATGAGCAGTTCTTC. Its translation: CASSLRGQYNEQFF.

The CDR3 DNA is TGTGCCAGCAGCCTCGGACAGGGGGCTAAAGCTTTCTTT. Encoded protein: CASSLGQGAKAFF. The V and J genes are TRBV7-9 and TRBJ1-1, with 11 bases that match TRBD1. CDR1 and CDR2 (germline): SEHNR, FQNEAQ (reference sequence). CDR3 size: 13 residues. The junction had 5 bases not matched to a gene; V was cut back by 5 bases and J by 9 bases.

This clone was recorded a few times. Without the conserved terminal phenylalanine or tryptophan, this CDR3 likely stems from a read error. The chain links TRBV4-1 to TRBJ2-2, with D unclear. The CDR3 is 13 residues long. Germline V gene data show CDR1 as MGHRA and CDR2 as YSYEKL. The V and J ends lost 0 bases and 6 bases respectively, with 5 bases between them. For the CDR3, the DNA is TGCGCCAGCAGCCAAGATCTGGCCGGGGAGCTGTTTGTT. This codes for CASSQDLAGELFV.

The chain joins TRBV29-1 to TRBJ2-5; D not resolved. The CDR3 is 13 amino acids. V was shortened by 3 bases and J by 5 bases, with 13 bases between the two germline ends. The germline V gene has CDR1 SQVTM and CDR2 ANQGSEA. This chain's CDR3 is CSVEVSMRETQYF. Here the CDR3 DNA reads TGCAGCGTTGAGGTGTCAATGAGGGAGACCCAGTACTTC.

The chain recombines TRBV14 with TRBJ1-1; D remains ambiguous. The ends were cut back, 3 bases at V and 1 base at J, with 6 bases in the middle. There are 13 residues in the CDR3. The germline gives CDR1 SGHDN, CDR2 FVKESK. Written as DNA, the CDR3 is TGTGCCAGCAGCCAGTCCAGGAACACTGAAGCTTTCTTT. Translating gives CASSQSRNTEAFF.

There are many counts of this clone. The chain uses TRBV7-9 and TRBJ1-2; D not resolved. Trimming pared 1 base from V and 4 bases from J, leaving 7 bases between. The CDR3 is made up of 13 amino acids. CDR1 and CDR2 (germline): SEHNR, FQNEAQ (reference sequence). The CDR3 DNA sequence: TGTGCCAGCAGCTTAGGCCAGGTCTATGGCTACACCTTC. It encodes CASSLGQVYGYTF.

The chain carries TRBV7-2 and TRBJ2-3; 12 nucleotides match TRBD2. V gave up 4 bases and J gave up 5 bases; unmatched junction bases: 13. The CDR3 sequence is 18 residues long. CDR1 is SGHTA, CDR2 FQGNSA, per germline. The CDR3 protein is CASSSGGLAGWWVDTQYF. The CDR3 coding sequence is TGTGCCAGCAGCTCGGGGGGACTAGCGGGTTGGTGGGTAGATACGCAGTATTTT. The variable domain in full, with the rest retrieved from reference TRBV7-2 and TRBJ2-3, is GAGVSQSPSNKVTEKGKDVELRCDPISGHTALYWYRQSLGQGLEFLIYFQGNSAPDKSGLPSDRFSAERTGGSVSTLTIQRTQQEDSAVYLCASSSGGLAGWWVDTQYFGPGTRLTVL.

The CDR3 loop is CASSSGLVAFF. The CDR3 nucleotides are TGTGCCAGCAGCTCAGGATTGGTAGCTTTCTTT. This sequence joins TRBV5-5 and TRBJ1-1; D ambiguous. Germline V gives CDR1 SGHKS, CDR2 YYEKEE (reference sequence). The CDR3 has 11 residues. Between the trimmed V and J ends, which lost 3 bases and 10 bases, there was a span of 10 bases.

This clone came up a few times. The CDR3 DNA is TGTGCCAGCTCACCAAACCCGGGACAGGGTAGCCCTGAAGCTTTCTTT. Translating it yields CASSPNPGQGSPEAFF. The chain joins TRBV18 to TRBJ1-1; 9 nucleotides align to TRBD1. Trimming removed 2 bases from V and 6 bases from J; junction bases left unmatched: 10. The length of the CDR3 is 16 residues. Germline V gene data show CDR1 as KGHSH and CDR2 as LQKENI.

The chain combines TRBV19 with TRBJ2-7, with a tentative D call TRBD1 (6 bases). The germline CDR1 and CDR2 sequences are LNHDA and SQIVND (reference sequence). The V gene lost 4 bases and the J gene lost 2 bases, with 15 bases spanning the gap. The CDR3 is 15 residues long. The CDR3 DNA sequence: TGTGCCAGTAGTACTTCAGGGGTAAAGGCCTACGAGCAGTACTTC. This codes for CASSTSGVKAYEQYF. Full variable domain (missing parts from reference TRBV19 and TRBJ2-7): DGGITQSPKYLFRKEGQNVTLSCEQNLNHDAMYWYRQDPGQGLRLIYYSQIVNDFQKGDIAEGYSVSREKKESFPLTVTSAQKNPTAFYLCASSTSGVKAYEQYFGPGTRLTVT.

This rearrangement joins TRBV5-4 to TRBJ2-7; tentatively, D is TRBD1 (7 bases). The germline V gene encodes CDR1 SGHNT and CDR2 YYREEE (reference sequence). V was cut by 3 bases and J by 7 bases, with 17 bases left in between. The CDR3 totals 14 residues. Written as DNA, the CDR3 is TGTGCCAGCAGCTCCGGGACAGTGGAGGGGGAGCAGTACTTC. Its protein product is CASSSGTVEGEQYF. The variable domain in full, completed from reference TRBV5-4 and TRBJ2-7, reads ETGVTQSPTHLIKTRGQQVTLRCSSQSGHNTVSWYQQALGQGPQFIFQYYREEENGRGNFPPRFSGLQFPNYSSELNVNALELDDSALYLCASSSGTVEGEQYFGPGTRLTVT.

V is TRBV28 and J is TRBJ2-7; TRBD2 matches at 9 bases. The CDR3 sequence is 15 residues long. CDR1 is MDHEN and CDR2 is SYDVKM in the germline V gene. V trimming: 7 bases; J trimming: 3 bases; junction bases outside the gene matches: 10. The CDR3 sequence: CASTLNSGSIYEQYF. CDR3 nucleotides: TGTGCCAGCACCCTTAATAGCGGGAGTATCTACGAGCAGTACTTC.

This clone was seen a single time. The rearrangement links TRBV12-5 to TRBJ1-4, with TRBD1 identical over 8 bases. V shed 0 bases and J 4 bases; nucleotides not matched to a gene: 4. Germline CDR1 is LGHNT and CDR2 is FRNRAP. The CDR3 extends over 16 amino acids. CDR3 loop: CASGLVLGQGNEKLFF. CDR3 DNA: TGTGCTAGTGGTTTGGTACTAGGACAGGGTAATGAAAAACTGTTTTTT.

This clone has only a few counts. The genes are TRBV10-1 and TRBJ2-7; TRBD1 matches at 8 bases. The J segment lost 4 bases and the V segment lost 10 bases, leaving 9 bases of the junction unmatched. The CDR3 is made up of 13 amino acids. Germline CDR1 reads WNHNN; CDR2 reads SYGVQD (reference sequence). CDR3 nucleotides: TGCGCCATCCGACAGGGGATTCGGTACGAGCAGTACTTC. This sequence encodes CAIRQGIRYEQYF.